Listed below are T cell receptor beta chains from one sample, sequenced in a study of human T cells and chemical hapten exposure. Each CDR3 protein is one row after TCRdb ran MiXCR on the RACE reads. Of approximately 79,000 distinct CDR3 sequences in the sample, 10% were seen once. This specimen was whole blood, taken in connection with sensitization to the hapten diphenylcyclopropenone (DPC). The origin of the receptors is a woman between 50 and 59 years old with alopecia areata. Some clones in this sample may be carry-over from other donors' samples. CDR3s include the opening cysteine and the closing phenylalanine or tryptophan. Each record gives: J gene, V gene, CDR3 protein.

j_gene: TRBJ1-5; v_gene: TRBV7-9; CDR3aa: CASSLEGSQPQHF
j_gene: TRBJ1-6; v_gene: TRBV20-1; CDR3aa: CSAPKPGGSYNSPLHF
j_gene: TRBJ2-2; v_gene: TRBV28; CDR3aa: CASEQGGGELFF
j_gene: TRBJ2-1; v_gene: TRBV7-8; CDR3aa: CASSLDELAGEQFF
j_gene: TRBJ1-2; v_gene: TRBV9; CDR3aa: CASSSQGDFGYTF
j_gene: TRBJ2-3; v_gene: TRBV5-1; CDR3aa: CASRREGSTDTQYF
j_gene: TRBJ2-1; v_gene: TRBV18; CDR3aa: CASSATSNEQFF
j_gene: TRBJ2-1; v_gene: TRBV20-1; CDR3aa: CSAKTPSRHNEQFF
j_gene: TRBJ1-1; v_gene: TRBV11-2; CDR3aa: CASSQAGSATEAFF
j_gene: TRBJ2-6; v_gene: TRBV7-9; CDR3aa: CASSLPSGRTGANVLTF
j_gene: TRBJ2-1; v_gene: TRBV18; CDR3aa: CASSQRAGEPYNEQFF
j_gene: TRBJ2-1; v_gene: TRBV12-3/TRBV12-4; CDR3aa: CASSRQYGYNEQFF
j_gene: TRBJ1-6; v_gene: TRBV20-1; CDR3aa: CSARVLQGYNSPLHF
j_gene: TRBJ2-1; v_gene: TRBV20-1; CDR3aa: CSANRVSYNEQFF
j_gene: TRBJ2-2; v_gene: TRBV20-1; CDR3aa: CSASPNRGELFF
j_gene: TRBJ1-6; v_gene: TRBV27; CDR3aa: CASSLGQAVPSPLHF
j_gene: TRBJ2-7; v_gene: TRBV6-5; CDR3aa: CASSYLRGSYEQYF
j_gene: TRBJ2-3; v_gene: TRBV19; CDR3aa: CASSILGGSTDTQYF
j_gene: TRBJ2-4; v_gene: TRBV7-9; CDR3aa: CASSLADREAKNIQYF
j_gene: TRBJ1-1; v_gene: TRBV29-1; CDR3aa: CSVESRVIVGTEAFF
j_gene: TRBJ2-1; v_gene: TRBV7-2; CDR3aa: CASSPPAAGGPLDEQFF
j_gene: TRBJ1-6; v_gene: TRBV2; CDR3aa: CASRGSLDRGPNSPLHF
j_gene: TRBJ2-5; v_gene: TRBV18; CDR3aa: CASSPRAANLETQYF
j_gene: TRBJ2-6; v_gene: TRBV12-3/TRBV12-4; CDR3aa: CASSPGVGRANVLTF
j_gene: TRBJ2-6; v_gene: TRBV27; CDR3aa: CASRTLGRNRAGANVLTF
j_gene: TRBJ2-7; v_gene: TRBV5-1; CDR3aa: CASRVYGNEQYF
j_gene: TRBJ1-1; v_gene: TRBV18; CDR3aa: CASSPNRAEAFF
j_gene: TRBJ2-6; v_gene: TRBV11-2; CDR3aa: CASSLRGAGANVLTF
j_gene: TRBJ1-1; v_gene: TRBV3-1; CDR3aa: CASSQVSFSAEAFF
j_gene: TRBJ2-7; v_gene: TRBV6-5; CDR3aa: CASSSPGQGWIEQYF
j_gene: TRBJ1-5; v_gene: TRBV19; CDR3aa: CASSMTGRQHF
j_gene: TRBJ2-3; v_gene: TRBV6-6; CDR3aa: CAAGPSTDTQYF
j_gene: TRBJ2-2; v_gene: TRBV7-2; CDR3aa: CASSFDGGSGNTGELFF
j_gene: TRBJ2-6; v_gene: TRBV29-1; CDR3aa: CSVVESGANVLTF
j_gene: TRBJ2-7; v_gene: TRBV20-1; CDR3aa: CSASGKREAYEQYF
j_gene: TRBJ2-5; v_gene: TRBV12-3/TRBV12-4; CDR3aa: CASSPPRDTEETQYF
j_gene: TRBJ2-5; v_gene: TRBV7-6; CDR3aa: CASSLAYGGQQTQYF
j_gene: TRBJ1-5; v_gene: TRBV12-3/TRBV12-4; CDR3aa: CASRGQGANQPQHF
j_gene: TRBJ1-1; v_gene: TRBV11-2; CDR3aa: CASSLRGTGNTEAFF
j_gene: TRBJ2-5; v_gene: TRBV3-1; CDR3aa: CASRGTGGKTQYF
j_gene: TRBJ2-2; v_gene: TRBV2; CDR3aa: CASRQHRELAGELFF
j_gene: TRBJ2-7; v_gene: TRBV25-1; CDR3aa: CASKGQGFEQYF
j_gene: TRBJ2-7; v_gene: TRBV20-1; CDR3aa: CSAARLAGGTEQYF